Shown below are 8 T cell receptor beta chains from a single sample sequenced in a study of blood T cell repertoires in COVID-19. The data were produced by immunoSEQ multiplex PCR, yet TCRdb's version contains in-frame clones alone and is incomplete. The table lists about 73,000 clones, about 80% of them singletons, with 28% in the top ten. Input material: peripheral blood. All receptors derive from a human donor in a cohort sampled during active COVID-19.

V and J are TRBV12-5 and TRBJ1-1, with 7 nucleotides matching TRBD1. Trimming at V came to 5 bases and at J to 2 bases, leaving 8 bases not matched to a gene. Germline V CDR1 and CDR2: LGHNT, FRNRAP. This CDR3 region has 15 residues. The CDR3 nucleotides are TGTGCTAGTGGTCCCGCCGGGACAGTTAACACTGAAGCTTTCTTT. It translates to CASGPAGTVNTEAFF.

The genes are TRBV7-2 and TRBJ1-4; maybe TRBD1 (6 bases). CDR1 is SGHTA, CDR2 FQGNSA, per germline. The V end was cut by 5 bases, the J end by 10 bases, with 23 bases between. The CDR3 length is 16 residues. CDR3 coding DNA: TGTGCCAGCAGCCCTAGCAGTACCAGGGGTCTTGGAAAACTGTTTTTT. Protein product: CASSPSSTRGLGKLFF.

The count of this clone is one. V is TRBV6-5 and J is TRBJ2-1, with 7 positions matching TRBD2. This CDR3 comprises 15 residues. Germline CDR1 MNHEY, CDR2 SVGAGI. Germline trimming cut 3 bases from V and 2 bases from J; bases unmatched to any gene: 4. CDR3 sequence (DNA): TGTGCCAGCAGTTATGTCCTAGCGGCCTACAATGAGCAGTTCTTC. Translating it yields CASSYVLAAYNEQFF.

This rearrangement joins TRBV11-2 to TRBJ2-3; D not resolved. V dropped 2 bases and J dropped 0 bases, with 9 bases sitting between them. The CDR3 consists of 15 residues. Germline CDR1 SGHAT, CDR2 FQNNGV. The CDR3 nucleotides are TGTGCCAGCAGCTTAATGGCCTCGAGCACAGATACGCAGTATTTT. This encodes CASSLMASSTDTQYF. The whole variable domain, filled in from reference TRBV11-2 and TRBJ2-3, reads EAGVAQSPRYKIIEKRQSVAFWCNPISGHATLYWYQQILGQGPKLLIQFQNNGVVDDSQLPKDRFSAERLKGVDSTLKIQPAKLEDSAVYLCASSLMASSTDTQYFGPGTRLTVL.

The chain has TRBV7-2 and TRBJ2-5; 8 positions match TRBD1. The germline gives CDR1 SGHTA, CDR2 FQGNSA. This CDR3 comprises 14 residues. Unmatched junction bases numbered 8, after V lost 5 bases and J lost 6 bases. The CDR3 sequence is CASSPDRGRQTQYF. The CDR3 bases are TGTGCCAGCAGCCCAGACAGGGGTAGGCAGACCCAGTACTTC. The variable domain in full, completed from reference TRBV7-2 and TRBJ2-5, reads GAGVSQSPSNKVTEKGKDVELRCDPISGHTALYWYRQSLGQGLEFLIYFQGNSAPDKSGLPSDRFSAERTGGSVSTLTIQRTQQEDSAVYLCASSPDRGRQTQYFGPGTRLLVL.

The chain carries TRBV5-4 and TRBJ2-2, with 7 bases that match TRBD2. Trimming removed 2 bases from V and 1 base from J; junction bases left unmatched: 2. Germline V gene data show CDR1 as SGHNT and CDR2 as YYREEE (reference sequence). The length of the CDR3 is 15 residues. CDR3 DNA sequence: TGTGCCAGCAGCTTCGTAGCGGGGAACACCGGGGAGCTGTTTTTT. Translation: CASSFVAGNTGELFF.

The CDR3 loop is CASSLLTSSGNTIYF. The CDR3 DNA reads TGTGCCAGCAGTTTATTGACTAGCTCTGGAAACACCATATATTTT. V usage is TRBV27 and J usage is TRBJ1-3; D remains unclear. CDR1 MNHEY and CDR2 SMNVEV come from the germline V gene (reference sequence). This CDR3 comprises 15 residues. The V gene lost 1 base and the J gene lost 0 bases, with 7 bases spanning the gap.

The J gene is TRBJ2-2, the V gene TRBV28; D might be TRBD1 (6 bases). Germline loops: CDR1 MDHEN, CDR2 SYDVKM. CDR3 length: 17 amino acids. The V and J ends lost 2 bases and 2 bases respectively, with 15 bases between them. CDR3: CASSLSSGVRNTGELFF. The CDR3 DNA is TGTGCCAGCAGTTTAAGTTCAGGGGTGAGAAACACCGGGGAGCTGTTTTTT.